One and the same sample provided the 2 T cell receptor beta chains below, sequenced in a study of blood T cell repertoires in COVID-19. Assay: immunoSEQ multiplex PCR; the TCRdb copy retains only in-frame clones and omits some. The sample carries 75,000 to 95,000 clones, approximately 86% recorded once. Source material: peripheral blood. Receptors originate from a man of 80 years or more with active or convalescent COVID-19.

The rearrangement links TRBV9 to TRBJ2-2; a weak D match, TRBD2 (5 bases). Trimming removed 4 bases from V and 0 bases from J, with 16 bases in between. Germline values: CDR1 SGDLS, CDR2 YYNGEE. This CDR3 comprises 17 residues. The CDR3 coding sequence is TGTGCCAGCAGCCCCCGTGAGGGTTTCGCGAACACCGGGGAGCTGTTTTTT. Encoded protein: CASSPREGFANTGELFF.

The chain combines TRBV5-1 with TRBJ2-3; 10 nucleotides line up with TRBD1. Looked up from germline, CDR1 is SGHRS and CDR2 is YFSETQ. This CDR3 region has 15 residues. The ends lost 4 bases at V and 4 bases at J; junction bases unmatched: 6. CDR3 DNA: TGCGCCAGCAGCACCGGGACAGGGGTACCAGATACGCAGTATTTT. Its translation is CASSTGTGVPDTQYF. Using reference TRBV5-1 and TRBJ2-3 for the parts outside the CDR3, the full variable domain is KAGVTQTPRYLIKTRGQQVTLSCSPISGHRSVSWYQQTPGQGLQFLFEYFSETQRNKGNFPGRFSGRQFSNSRSEMNVSTLELGDSALYLCASSTGTGVPDTQYFGPGTRLTVL.